This T cell receptor beta chain is drawn from a study of blood T cell repertoires in COVID-19. TCRdb keeps only in-frame clones here, not all; method: immunoSEQ multiplex PCR. The profile covers approximately 56,000 clones, with about 80% appearing a single time and about 7.3% taken by the ten largest. This receptor was identified in a man aged 65-85 years with active COVID-19. The material sequenced was peripheral blood.

CDR3 loop: CASSRTSGQGSHEQYF. DNA of the CDR3: TGTGCCAGCAGCCGGACCTCGGGACAGGGAAGCCACGAGCAGTACTTC. V and J are TRBV3-1 (or the pseudogene TRBV3-2) and TRBJ2-7; 9 bases are shared with TRBD1. Germline-derived CDR1 and CDR2 are LGHDT and YNNKEL (reference sequence). The V and J ends lost 4 bases and 5 bases, in that order; junction bases with no gene match: 12. There are 16 residues in the CDR3.